Each of the 13 T cell receptor beta chains below was sequenced from the same sample in a study of CD8 T cells in Susac syndrome. After extraction with the RNeasy kit, about 0.5 to 1 ug of the RNA was reverse transcribed using random hexamers. TCRdb recomputed calls from the immunoSEQ multiplex PCR reads with MiXCR, one row per CDR3 protein. Seen here are approximately 170,000 distinct CDR3 sequences, about 93% observed once, and the top ten hold more than 0.11%. Sequenced input: CD4+ T cells from PBMCs. All receptors come from a human donor in good health.

The J gene is TRBJ1-1, the V gene TRBV2; maybe TRBD1 (5 bases). The germline V gene encodes CDR1 SNHLY and CDR2 FYNNEI. Trimming shortened V by 8 bases and J by 3 bases, and 7 bases separated the two germline ends. This CDR3 contains 11 residues. CDR3 amino acids: CASGTYTEAFF. The CDR3 DNA reads TGTGCCAGCGGGACTTACACTGAAGCTTTCTTT.

The rearrangement joins TRBV3-1 to TRBJ1-3; D is possibly TRBD1 (5 bases). The germline V gene has CDR1 LGHDT and CDR2 YNNKEL (reference sequence). Trimming took off 7 bases at V and 2 bases at J, with 15 bases between the two ends. The length of the CDR3 is 15 residues. The DNA of the CDR3 is TGTGCCAGCACCACTCGGCAGGGCCCTGGAAACACCATATATTTT. Its translation: CASTTRQGPGNTIYF.

The gene calls are TRBV10-3 and TRBJ1-2; D is perhaps TRBD1 (5 bases). Germline V gene lookup returns CDR1 ENHRY and CDR2 SYGVKD. V shed 2 bases and J shed 7 bases, with 17 bases lying between them. The CDR3 covers 15 residues. The CDR3 sequence: CAISETGTDASGYTF. CDR3 bases: TGTGCCATCAGTGAGACCGGGACCGACGCCTCTGGCTACACCTTC.

This chain uses TRBV6-2 or TRBV6-3 with TRBJ1-1; TRBD1 might be the D (6 bases). V lost 8 bases and J lost 3, with 16 bases in between. This CDR3 has 14 residues. Germline-derived CDR1 and CDR2 are MNHEY and SVGEGT. CDR3 DNA sequence: TGTGCCAGCCGTAAGGCCAGGGGCGACACTGAAGCTTTCTTT. Its protein is CASRKARGDTEAFF.

The CDR3 sequence: CAWGPGGVRDEQFF. The CDR3 DNA sequence: TGTGCCTGGGGCCCGGGGGGGGTGAGGGATGAGCAGTTCTTC. V is TRBV30 and J is TRBJ2-1, with 8 bases aligning to TRBD2. This CDR3 comprises 14 residues. Germline lookup yields CDR1 GTSNPN and CDR2 SVGIG (reference sequence). Germline trimming cut 5 bases from V and 8 bases from J; bases unmatched to any gene: 11.

V and J are TRBV9 and TRBJ2-6; a possible D gene is TRBD1 (6 bases). Trimming stripped 4 bases from V and 2 bases from J, with 16 bases between. The CDR3 totals 17 residues. Germline V gene lookup returns CDR1 SGDLS and CDR2 YYNGEE. This CDR3 is CASSLGGGGAGANVLTF. For the CDR3, the DNA is TGTGCCAGCAGCCTAGGGGGTGGGGGTGCTGGGGCCAACGTCCTGACTTTC.

The V and J genes are TRBV28 and TRBJ2-1; TRBD1 matches 11 bases. This CDR3 region has 16 residues. CDR1 and CDR2 (germline): MDHEN, SYDVKM. Trimming took 3 bases from V and 8 from J; bases not matched to a gene: 9. Here the CDR3 reads CASSLGGQGAVDEQFF. For the CDR3, the DNA is TGTGCCAGCAGTTTGGGAGGACAGGGGGCGGTGGATGAGCAGTTCTTC.

The chain carries TRBV19 and TRBJ2-2, with D perhaps TRBD1 or TRBD2 (5 bases each). Germline loops: CDR1 LNHDA, CDR2 SQIVND (reference sequence). The CDR3 spans 16 residues. Between the trimmed V and J ends, which lost 4 bases and 5 bases, there was a span of 17 bases. The chain's CDR3 is CASSTGLGAGTGELFF. The CDR3 DNA follows: TGTGCCAGTAGTACGGGTCTCGGGGCGGGTACCGGGGAGCTGTTTTTT.

The V gene is TRBV2, the J gene TRBJ2-2; D might be TRBD1 (6 bases). This CDR3 spans 11 amino acids. The V gene's germline CDR1 is SNHLY and CDR2 FYNNEI. V shed 11 bases and J shed 9 bases, with 13 bases lying between them. As DNA, the CDR3 is TGTGCCGGGCCCTGGGACAGGGAGCTGTTTTTT. Protein: CAGPWDRELFF.

The chain combines TRBV29-1 with TRBJ1-2; D remains unclear. This CDR3 has 14 residues. Germline loops: CDR1 SQVTM, CDR2 ANQGSEA. V shed 1 base and J shed 8 bases, with 17 bases lying between them. The CDR3 DNA is TGCAGCGTTGAAGGAGACGGCCGCCTGGGGGGCTACACCTTC. Protein: CSVEGDGRLGGYTF.

The chain has TRBV19 and TRBJ2-2; TRBD2 aligns across 8 bases. V shed 5 bases and J 6 bases; nucleotides not matched to a gene: 11. Looked up from germline, CDR1 is LNHDA and CDR2 is SQIVND (reference sequence). This CDR3 spans 16 amino acids. The CDR3 DNA reads TGTGCCAGTAGTCAAGGGACTAGAGGACCCTCCGGGGAGCTGTTTTTT. The encoded protein is CASSQGTRGPSGELFF.

This clonotype was seen a handful of times. The genes are TRBV5-1 and TRBJ1-1; TRBD1 might be the D (5 bases). CDR1 is SGHRS, CDR2 YFSETQ, per germline. V lost 0 bases and J 2 bases, leaving 8 bases between the germline ends. The CDR3 has 14 residues. CDR3 in amino acids: CASSLGDPNTEAFF. DNA of the CDR3: TGCGCCAGCAGCTTGGGGGACCCTAACACTGAAGCTTTCTTT.

This chain joins TRBV5-4 and TRBJ1-1; D possibly corresponds to TRBD1 (5 bases). Looked up from germline, CDR1 is SGHNT and CDR2 is YYREEE (reference sequence). The CDR3 totals 15 residues. V shed 2 bases and J shed 6 bases, with 17 bases lying between them. CDR3 DNA sequence: TGTGCCAGCAGCTTCAAGGGACGATTAGGTGCTGAAGCTTTCTTT. This encodes CASSFKGRLGAEAFF.